This T cell receptor beta chain was sequenced during a study of T cells in Graves' hyperthyroidism and ophthalmopathy. On the study more broadly: It was at initial diagnosis, before any treatment, that peripheral blood was collected.

Under 3 months was the duration of disease in ophthalmopathy patients, who also had a Clinical Activity Score of at least 3 and a NOSPECS grade of at least 4. The CDR3 regions of TCR beta were amplified from RNA transcripts. HTBI primers were employed in a first-round RT-PCR of the TCR CDR3. TCRdb recomputed calls from the multiplex PCR reads with MiXCR, one row per CDR3 protein. The sample shows about 640,000 distinct CDR3 sequences, more than 20% of them seen only once. Germline V gene data show CDR1 as DFQATT and CDR2 as SNEGSKA (reference sequence). The CDR3 totals 15 residues. Trimming left V 2 bases short and J 0 bases short, with 11 bases between.

The J gene is TRBJ1-3, the V gene TRBV20-1; D is unresolved. This clonotype originated in a man aged 30 to 39 with Graves' ophthalmopathy. Material: blood. The CDR3 nucleotides are TGCAGTGCTAGACGGCATCGGAGCTCTGGAAACACCATATATTTT. It codes for CSARRHRSSGNTIYF.